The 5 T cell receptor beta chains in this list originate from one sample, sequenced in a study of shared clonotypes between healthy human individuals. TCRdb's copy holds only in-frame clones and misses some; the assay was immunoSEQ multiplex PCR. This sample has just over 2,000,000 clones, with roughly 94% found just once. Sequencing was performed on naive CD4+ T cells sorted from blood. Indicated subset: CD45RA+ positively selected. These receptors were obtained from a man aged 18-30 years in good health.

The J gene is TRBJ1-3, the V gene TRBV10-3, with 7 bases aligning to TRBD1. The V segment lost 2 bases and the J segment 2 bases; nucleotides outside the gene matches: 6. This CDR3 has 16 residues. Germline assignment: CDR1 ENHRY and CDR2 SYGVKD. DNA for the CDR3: TGTGCCATCAGTGAGCGACAGGGTAAAGCTGGAAACACCATATATTTT. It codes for CAISERQGKAGNTIYF.

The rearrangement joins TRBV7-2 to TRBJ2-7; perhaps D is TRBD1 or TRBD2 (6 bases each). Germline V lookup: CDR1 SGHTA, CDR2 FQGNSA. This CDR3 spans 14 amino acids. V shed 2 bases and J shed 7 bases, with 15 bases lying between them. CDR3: CASSLSGAQGEQYF. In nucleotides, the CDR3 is TGTGCCAGCAGCTTATCGGGGGCCCAGGGGGAGCAGTACTTC.

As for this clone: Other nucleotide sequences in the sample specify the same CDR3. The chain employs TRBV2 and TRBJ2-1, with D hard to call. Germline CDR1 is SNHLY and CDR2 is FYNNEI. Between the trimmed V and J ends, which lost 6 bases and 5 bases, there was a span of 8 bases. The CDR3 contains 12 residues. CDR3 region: CASRLENNEQFF. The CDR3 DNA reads TGTGCCAGCAGGCTGGAAAACAATGAGCAGTTCTTC.

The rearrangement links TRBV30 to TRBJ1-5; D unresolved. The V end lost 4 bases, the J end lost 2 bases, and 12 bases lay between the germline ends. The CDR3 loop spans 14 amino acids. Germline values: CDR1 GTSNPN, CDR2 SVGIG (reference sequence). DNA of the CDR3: TGTGCCTGGACCGCGGGTCAGGGCAATCAGCCCCAGCATTTT. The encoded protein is CAWTAGQGNQPQHF.

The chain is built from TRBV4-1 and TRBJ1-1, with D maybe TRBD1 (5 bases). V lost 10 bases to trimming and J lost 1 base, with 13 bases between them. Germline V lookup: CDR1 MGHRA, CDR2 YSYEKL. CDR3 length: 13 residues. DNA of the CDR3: TGCGCCACCATTGGGCAGGGGAACACTGAAGCTTTCTTT. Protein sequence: CATIGQGNTEAFF.